These 14 T cell receptor beta chains came from one sample sequenced in a study of blood T cell repertoires in COVID-19 (dated by TCRdb to about 2020). The library was prepared using the immunoSEQ multiplex PCR assay. The immuneACCESS repertoire file appears here via TCRdb, limited to in-frame rearrangements. These files lack a portion of the clones; in checked studies, under half of the deficit traces to unresolved V genes, and the cause of the others is not known. This sample has more than 200,000 clones in its table, and less than 90% of those were observed once. Approximately 2% of the sample is taken by the ten largest. Sequenced input: peripheral blood. The origin of the receptors is a young man with active or convalescent COVID-19.

The chain carries TRBV5-1 and TRBJ2-3, with a weak D call TRBD1 (6 bases). This CDR3 has 14 amino acids. Per germline, CDR1 SGHRS and CDR2 YFSETQ. Between the trimmed V and J ends, which lost 7 bases and 0 bases, there was a span of 12 bases. The DNA of the CDR3 is TGCGCCAGCCTACAGGGTACTAGCACAGATACGCAGTATTTT. Amino acids: CASLQGTSTDTQYF.

The chain recombines TRBV4-1 with TRBJ2-3; 10 bases are shared with TRBD2. Looked up from germline, CDR1 is MGHRA and CDR2 is YSYEKL. The length of the CDR3 is 18 residues. Unmatched junction bases numbered 13, after V lost 5 bases and J lost 2 bases. CDR3 sequence (DNA): TGCGCCAGCAGCTCCCCTAGCGGGGGCCCTAGCTTCACAGATACGCAGTATTTT. Amino acids: CASSSPSGGPSFTDTQYF.

The chain uses TRBV12-5 and TRBJ1-5; 8 nucleotides agree with TRBD1. The germline CDR1 and CDR2 sequences are LGHNT and FRNRAP. CDR3 length: 14 residues. V lost 3 bases and J lost 7; bases outside the gene matches: 5. CDR3: CASGFGQGGQPQHF. CDR3 in DNA: TGTGCTAGTGGTTTTGGACAGGGTGGGCAGCCCCAGCATTTT. The full variable domain, its missing parts supplied by reference TRBV12-5 and TRBJ1-5, is DARVTQTPRHKVTEMGQEVTMRCQPILGHNTVFWYRQTMMQGLELLAYFRNRAPLDDSGMPKDRFSAEMPDATLATLKIQPSEPRDSAVYFCASGFGQGGQPQHFGDGTRLSIL.

The chain joins TRBV3-1 (or the pseudogene TRBV3-2) to TRBJ2-2; D may be TRBD2 (6 bases). This CDR3 is built from 14 residues. Trimming left V 4 bases short and J 1 base short, with 7 bases between. From germline, CDR1 is LGHDT and CDR2 YNNKEL (reference sequence). This chain's CDR3 is CASSPGLNTGELFF. The DNA for the CDR3 is TGTGCCAGCAGCCCGGGACTGAACACCGGGGAGCTGTTTTTT.

The J gene is TRBJ2-3, the V gene TRBV2, with 11 positions matching TRBD2. Germline-derived CDR1 and CDR2 are SNHLY and FYNNEI. Germline trimming cut 6 bases from V and 0 bases from J; bases unmatched to any gene: 2. The CDR3 extends over 15 amino acids. CDR3 nucleotide sequence: TGTGCCAGCAGCGTAGCGGGGGGGAGCACAGATACGCAGTATTTT. Translated: CASSVAGGSTDTQYF.

The gene calls are TRBV5-1 and TRBJ2-7, with 9 bases identical to TRBD2. Germline V gene lookup returns CDR1 SGHRS and CDR2 YFSETQ. V was clipped by 6 bases and J by 4 bases; unmatched bases: 5. This CDR3 contains 13 residues. The CDR3: CASMLRGGYEQYF. CDR3 in DNA: TGCGCCAGCATGCTGCGGGGGGGATACGAGCAGTACTTC.

The gene calls are TRBV5-8 and TRBJ1-2; D might be TRBD1 (5 bases). The CDR3 contains 15 residues. V was pared by 2 bases and J by 8 bases, with 19 bases between. The germline CDR1 and CDR2 sequences are SGHTS and YDEGEE. The CDR3 sequence: CASSFGGLRGFGYTF. The DNA for the CDR3 is TGTGCCAGCAGCTTTGGGGGACTTCGGGGGTTCGGCTACACCTTC.

The rearrangement uses TRBV12-5 and TRBJ2-1, with D unclear. Deletions cut 8 bases from V and 2 bases from J, with 16 bases between. This CDR3 has 15 amino acids. Germline loops: CDR1 LGHNT, CDR2 FRNRAP. The CDR3 is CASSPGQVAYNEQFF. In nucleotides, the CDR3 is TGTGCTAGTAGTCCCGGCCAGGTAGCCTACAATGAGCAGTTCTTC.

CDR3 sequence: CASSLGTGNTIYF. DNA for the CDR3: TGTGCCAGCAGCTTAGGGACAGGAAACACCATATATTTT. The chain couples TRBV7-9 to TRBJ1-3; possibly TRBD1 for D (5 bases). Germline CDR1 is SEHNR and CDR2 is FQNEAQ (reference sequence). Trimming stripped 1 base from V and 4 bases from J, with 5 bases between. This CDR3 is built from 13 residues.

J is TRBJ2-2 and V is TRBV4-1; TRBD2 matches at 13 bases. Germline CDR1 and CDR2: MGHRA and YSYEKL. This CDR3 has 20 residues. Unmatched junction bases numbered 11, after V lost 0 bases and J lost 4 bases. The CDR3 protein is CASSQDRGLAGARGTGELFF. The CDR3 region has the DNA TGCGCCAGCAGCCAAGATCGAGGACTAGCGGGGGCCCGAGGCACCGGGGAGCTGTTTTTT.

The chain has TRBV7-6 and TRBJ2-1; TRBD1 might be the D (6 bases). This CDR3 has 15 amino acids. Looked up from germline, CDR1 is SGHVS and CDR2 is FNYEAQ. The V and J ends lost 6 bases and 2 bases respectively, with 14 bases between them. CDR3 sequence (DNA): TGTGCCAGCAGGTCCGGTGAGGGGGCCTACAATGAGCAGTTCTTC. This encodes CASRSGEGAYNEQFF.

The genes are TRBV12-3 or TRBV12-4 and TRBJ1-2; 11 nucleotides align to TRBD1. The length of the CDR3 is 13 residues. V lost 6 bases and J lost 7; bases outside the gene matches: 4. The CDR3 loop reads CASSPGQGVGYTF. CDR3 bases: TGTGCCAGCAGCCCGGGACAGGGGGTTGGCTACACCTTC.

V usage is TRBV29-1 and J usage is TRBJ2-4, with no clear D. V was shortened by 5 bases and J by 8 bases, with 10 bases between the two germline ends. Germline-derived CDR1 and CDR2 are SQVTM and ANQGSEA. The CDR3 runs to 11 residues. CDR3 residues: CSVHDQDIQYF. The CDR3 nucleotides are TGCAGCGTTCACGACCAGGACATTCAGTACTTC.

V is TRBV6-9 and J is TRBJ2-2, with D possibly TRBD1 on 5 matching bases. Trimming took off 5 bases at V and 4 bases at J, with 17 bases between the two ends. The CDR3 covers 16 residues. Germline values: CDR1 MNHGY, CDR2 SVAAGI. CDR3 protein: CASSPIGHLTTGELFF. The CDR3 coding sequence is TGTGCCAGCAGTCCAATAGGACACCTTACCACCGGGGAGCTGTTTTTT.